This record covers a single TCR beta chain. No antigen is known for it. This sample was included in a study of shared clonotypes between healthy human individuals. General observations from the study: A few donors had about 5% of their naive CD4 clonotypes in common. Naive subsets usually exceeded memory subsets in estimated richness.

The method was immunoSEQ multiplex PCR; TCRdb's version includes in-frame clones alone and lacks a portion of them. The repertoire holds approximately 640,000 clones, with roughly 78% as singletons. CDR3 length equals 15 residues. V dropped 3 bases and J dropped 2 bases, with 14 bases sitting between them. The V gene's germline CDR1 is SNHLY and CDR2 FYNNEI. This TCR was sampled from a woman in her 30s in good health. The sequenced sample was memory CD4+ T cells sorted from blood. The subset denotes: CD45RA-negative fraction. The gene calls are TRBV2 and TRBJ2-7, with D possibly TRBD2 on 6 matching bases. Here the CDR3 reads CASSDVLGGPYEQYF. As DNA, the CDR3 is TGTGCCAGCAGTGATGTTCTCGGGGGTCCCTACGAGCAGTACTTC.